Each of the 28 T cell receptor beta chains below was sequenced from the same sample in a study of cytomegalovirus exposure and HLA in healthy donors. The PCR was carried out with 60 Vbeta primers and 13 Jbeta primers. Clones were read by immunoSEQ multiplex PCR, and TCRdb kept only the in-frame ones, dropping some. The table has roughly 120,000 clones, 67% seen once. The sequencing input was PBMCs. The source is a man aged 18 to 29 in good health and CMV-seropositive.

This clone was counted between two and nine times. The V call is TRBV2, the J call TRBJ2-2; D is perhaps TRBD1 (5 bases). CDR1 and CDR2 (germline): SNHLY, FYNNEI. Trimming took 9 bases from V and 2 from J, leaving 10 bases between them. The CDR3 is 13 amino acids. DNA of the CDR3: TGTGCCAGTTTGACAGTAAACACCGGGGAGCTGTTTTTT. It translates to CASLTVNTGELFF.

CDR3 loop: CASSLGGGFGAYEQYF. The CDR3 DNA follows: TGTGCCAGCAGCTTGGGAGGAGGGTTCGGCGCCTACGAGCAGTACTTC. The gene calls are TRBV5-6 and TRBJ2-7; a weak D match, TRBD2 (6 bases). Trimming took off 0 bases at V and 2 bases at J, with 15 bases between the two ends. The CDR3 covers 16 residues. From germline, CDR1 is SGHDT and CDR2 YYEEEE.

The J gene is TRBJ1-2, the V gene TRBV28; possible D gene TRBD1, 5 bases. The CDR3 is 14 amino acids. Germline lookup yields CDR1 MDHEN and CDR2 SYDVKM. V was pared by 3 bases and J by 4 bases, with 12 bases between. The CDR3 here is CASSLGRVPYGYTF. The CDR3 DNA follows: TGTGCCAGCAGTTTGGGCAGGGTCCCCTATGGCTACACCTTC.

V usage is TRBV5-4 and J usage is TRBJ2-2, with TRBD2 matching 8 bases. Trimming took 6 bases from V and 4 from J; bases not matched to a gene: 8. CDR3 length: 15 residues. CDR1 and CDR2 (germline): SGHNT, YYREEE (reference sequence). CDR3 in amino acids: CASTTLREGTGELFF. In DNA form, the CDR3 reads TGTGCCAGCACCACACTTCGGGAGGGCACCGGGGAGCTGTTTTTT.

The rearrangement joins TRBV7-7 to TRBJ2-5, with TRBD2 matching 9 bases. Germline V gene lookup returns CDR1 SSHAT and CDR2 FNYEAQ (reference sequence). The J segment lost 5 bases and the V segment lost 2 bases, leaving 9 bases of the junction unmatched. This CDR3 contains 16 residues. The CDR3 is CASSLRAGGPTETQYF. The CDR3 DNA reads TGTGCCAGCAGCTTAAGGGCGGGGGGGCCCACCGAGACCCAGTACTTC.

The chain links TRBV6-1 to TRBJ2-3, with D maybe TRBD1 (6 bases). The CDR3 is made up of 11 amino acids. V lost 11 bases and J 7 bases, leaving 13 bases between the germline ends. Per germline, CDR1 MNHNS and CDR2 SASEGT. The chain's CDR3 is CAVHRVNTQYF. CDR3 DNA: TGTGCCGTCCACAGGGTTAATACGCAGTATTTT.

On this clone itself: This specimen includes other DNA sequences encoding the same CDR3. The V and J genes are TRBV18 and TRBJ1-1; perhaps TRBD1 as D (6 bases). V shed 3 bases and J shed 0 bases, with 8 bases lying between them. Germline V CDR1 and CDR2: KGHSH, LQKENI. The CDR3 spans 14 residues. In DNA form, the CDR3 reads TGTGCCAGCTCACCCGGACAGATGAACACTGAAGCTTTCTTT. Amino acids: CASSPGQMNTEAFF.

Here the CDR3 reads CASSLEGGQPQHF. The CDR3 DNA reads as TGTGCCAGCAGCTTGGAAGGGGGCCAGCCCCAGCATTTT. The genes are TRBV5-4 and TRBJ1-5, with 7 bases fitting TRBD1. CDR3 length: 13 amino acids. Looked up from germline, CDR1 is SGHNT and CDR2 is YYREEE (reference sequence). V shed 0 bases and J 7 bases; nucleotides not matched to a gene: 1.

This chain joins TRBV19 and TRBJ1-5; D call uncertain. The CDR3 contains 16 residues. Germline V gene lookup returns CDR1 LNHDA and CDR2 SQIVND (reference sequence). Trimming stripped 5 bases from V and 0 bases from J, with 14 bases between. CDR3 coding DNA: TGTGCCAGTAGTTTGGGGATCCGGGGTAGCAATCAGCCCCAGCATTTT. It codes for CASSLGIRGSNQPQHF. The whole variable domain, remainder taken from reference TRBV19 and TRBJ1-5, is DGGITQSPKYLFRKEGQNVTLSCEQNLNHDAMYWYRQDPGQGLRLIYYSQIVNDFQKGDIAEGYSVSREKKESFPLTVTSAQKNPTAFYLCASSLGIRGSNQPQHFGDGTRLSIL.

This clone was seen just once. The rearrangement joins TRBV9 to TRBJ2-2; 16 nucleotides agree with TRBD2. The V segment lost 3 bases and the J segment 4 bases; nucleotides outside the gene matches: 9. The CDR3 has 19 amino acids. Germline V gene lookup returns CDR1 SGDLS and CDR2 YYNGEE. The CDR3 region is CASSGGTSGGVSGTGELFF. In DNA form, the CDR3 reads TGTGCCAGCAGCGGGGGGACTAGCGGGGGGGTATCGGGCACCGGGGAGCTGTTTTTT.

The J gene is TRBJ2-1, the V gene TRBV5-1; D not certain. CDR3 length equals 14 residues. Trimming removed 0 bases at V and 5 bases at J, with 9 bases between. Germline assignment: CDR1 SGHRS and CDR2 YFSETQ. The CDR3 region is CASSLVPSHNEQFF. The CDR3, as DNA: TGCGCCAGCAGCTTGGTTCCGTCCCACAATGAGCAGTTCTTC.

The J gene is TRBJ1-2, the V gene TRBV27; D may be TRBD1 (6 bases). Trimming removed 0 bases from V and 4 bases from J, with 15 bases in between. Germline V gives CDR1 MNHEY, CDR2 SMNVEV (reference sequence). The CDR3 is 16 amino acids. The CDR3 spells CASSLSIGGLGYGYTF. The CDR3, as DNA: TGTGCCAGCAGTTTATCGATCGGGGGGCTGGGCTATGGCTACACCTTC.

This chain uses TRBV7-8 with TRBJ2-7; 7 positions match TRBD1. The CDR3 totals 14 residues. Unmatched junction bases numbered 5, after V lost 1 base and J lost 5 bases. Germline CDR1 SGHVS, CDR2 FQNEAQ. The CDR3 is CASSLEGQLNEQYV. The CDR3 coding sequence is TGTGCCAGCAGCTTAGAGGGACAGCTAAACGAGCAGTACGTC.

The table lists this clone with a few counts. The chain recombines TRBV18 with TRBJ2-6; unclear D gene. CDR1 is KGHSH, CDR2 LQKENI, per germline. There are 18 residues in the CDR3. V was cut by 4 bases and J by 0 bases, with 16 bases left in between. This chain's CDR3 is CASSRSLQVSSGANVLTF. The CDR3 bases are TGTGCCAGCTCACGTAGTCTCCAGGTATCCTCTGGGGCCAACGTCCTGACTTTC.

The rearrangement uses TRBV15 and TRBJ1-2, with 8 bases fitting TRBD1. This CDR3 contains 13 residues. Germline trimming cut 2 bases from V and 5 bases from J; bases unmatched to any gene: 1. CDR1 is LNHNV, CDR2 YYDKDF, per germline (reference sequence). The CDR3 spells CATSRTGGYGYTF. In DNA, the CDR3 is TGTGCCACCAGCAGAACAGGGGGGTATGGCTACACCTTC.

The chain couples TRBV13 to TRBJ1-2; maybe TRBD1 (5 bases). The CDR3 covers 15 residues. V was clipped by 1 base and J by 2 bases, with 11 bases between them. Germline V lookup: CDR1 PRHDT, CDR2 FYEKMQ (reference sequence). The CDR3: CASSLERGGNYGYTF. The CDR3 region has the DNA TGTGCCAGCAGCTTAGAGCGGGGGGGGAACTATGGCTACACCTTC.

The genes are TRBV6-1 and TRBJ2-3; 11 nucleotides line up with TRBD2. The germline V gene encodes CDR1 MNHNS and CDR2 SASEGT. CDR3 size: 18 residues. V gave up 2 bases and J gave up 2 bases; unmatched junction bases: 9. This chain's CDR3 is CASSELVSGGALTDTQYF. The CDR3 coding sequence is TGTGCCAGCAGTGAACTGGTTAGCGGGGGGGCACTCACAGATACGCAGTATTTT.

The V call is TRBV6-1, the J call TRBJ1-5; maybe TRBD1 (6 bases). Deletions cut 1 base from V and 6 bases from J, with 13 bases between. The CDR3 sequence is 15 residues long. Germline CDR1 is MNHNS and CDR2 is SASEGT. CDR3 region: CASSEDAAGVQPQHF. The CDR3 DNA reads as TGTGCCAGCAGTGAAGATGCGGCAGGGGTTCAGCCCCAGCATTTT.

This chain links TRBV11-2 with TRBJ1-1, with 9 bases identical to TRBD1. The J segment lost 1 base and the V segment lost 3 bases, leaving 3 bases of the junction unmatched. Germline V lookup: CDR1 SGHAT, CDR2 FQNNGV. The CDR3 is made up of 15 amino acids. In DNA form, the CDR3 reads TGTGCCAGCAGCTTCGGGACAGGGAGGAACACTGAAGCTTTCTTT. Amino acids: CASSFGTGRNTEAFF.

The chain employs TRBV7-9 and TRBJ2-3, with 10 bases that match TRBD2. Losses at the gene ends were 7 bases for V and 3 bases for J; bases not matched to a gene: 10. The germline CDR1 and CDR2 sequences are SEHNR and FQNEAQ (reference sequence). CDR3 length: 16 amino acids. This CDR3 reads CASIQGSGGATDTQYF. Here the CDR3 DNA reads TGTGCCAGCATCCAGGGAAGCGGGGGGGCGACAGATACGCAGTATTTT.

V is TRBV7-2 and J is TRBJ1-1, with a possible D match to TRBD1 (6 bases). The germline V gene encodes CDR1 SGHTA and CDR2 FQGNSA. V lost 5 bases to trimming and J lost 3 bases, with 13 bases between them. The CDR3 is 14 residues long. The CDR3 DNA reads as TGTGCCAGCAGCGCACGAGGACAGTACACTGAAGCTTTCTTT. It encodes CASSARGQYTEAFF. Variable domain in full (rest from reference TRBV7-2 and TRBJ1-1): GAGVSQSPSNKVTEKGKDVELRCDPISGHTALYWYRQSLGQGLEFLIYFQGNSAPDKSGLPSDRFSAERTGGSVSTLTIQRTQQEDSAVYLCASSARGQYTEAFFGQGTRLTVV.

CDR3 protein: CASSFYREYEQYF. CDR3 nucleotides: TGTGCCAGCAGCTTTTACAGAGAGTACGAGCAGTACTTC. V gene TRBV7-2 combines with J gene TRBJ2-7; D unresolved. V was cut by 3 bases and J by 4 bases, with 10 bases left in between. This CDR3 is built from 13 residues. CDR1 SGHTA and CDR2 FQGNSA come from the germline V gene.

This sequence joins TRBV10-2 and TRBJ2-7; TRBD1 matches 10 bases. The V gene's germline CDR1 is WSHSY and CDR2 SAAADI. This CDR3 is built from 14 residues. V shed 7 bases, J shed 4 bases, and the junction held 7 bases outside the gene matches. The CDR3 nucleotides are TGCGCCAGCAAACAGACAGGGGGCGCGTACGAGCAGTACGTC. Protein sequence: CASKQTGGAYEQYV.

This clone turned up a few times. The chain carries TRBV5-6 and TRBJ2-1; D call uncertain. The CDR3 is 14 residues long. CDR1 and CDR2 (germline): SGHDT, YYEEEE. Between the trimmed V and J ends, which lost 0 bases and 4 bases, there was a span of 8 bases. The CDR3 DNA is TGTGCCAGCAGCTTGGTGCTCTATTACAATGAGCAGTTCTTC. Encoded protein: CASSLVLYYNEQFF.

This chain connects TRBV28 to TRBJ2-7; TRBD1 might be the D (6 bases). This CDR3 has 15 amino acids. Germline V gene data show CDR1 as MDHEN and CDR2 as SYDVKM. Deletions cut 4 bases from V and 2 bases from J, with 15 bases between. The CDR3 DNA is TGTGCCAGCAGTTCCAGGGGCAGGGCCCCCTACGAGCAGTACTTC. This gives the protein CASSSRGRAPYEQYF.

The chain carries TRBV5-1 and TRBJ2-5, with unresolved D. In germline, CDR1 is SGHRS, CDR2 YFSETQ. The germline V and J ends were trimmed by 0 bases and 2 bases, with 8 bases remaining between them. This CDR3 is built from 14 residues. DNA for the CDR3: TGCGCCAGCAGCTTGGGTTGGCAGCAAGAGACCCAGTACTTC. Translated: CASSLGWQQETQYF.

The V call is TRBV20-1, the J call TRBJ2-7; D remains ambiguous. Trimming stripped 3 bases from V and 3 bases from J, with 6 bases between. The CDR3 length is 11 residues. Germline assignment: CDR1 DFQATT and CDR2 SNEGSKA (reference sequence). This chain's CDR3 is CSARLDYEQYF. Here the CDR3 DNA reads TGCAGTGCTAGGCTAGACTACGAGCAGTACTTC.

V and J are TRBV28 and TRBJ1-1; D may be TRBD1 (6 bases). The germline CDR1 and CDR2 sequences are MDHEN and SYDVKM. This CDR3 spans 16 amino acids. The germline V and J ends were trimmed by 3 bases and 2 bases, with 16 bases remaining between them. The CDR3 nucleotides read TGTGCCAGCAGTTTCCGATGGACAGACTTTAACACTGAAGCTTTCTTT. Its protein is CASSFRWTDFNTEAFF. Full variable domain (rest looked up from reference TRBV28 and TRBJ1-1): DVKVTQSSRYLVKRTGEKVFLECVQDMDHENMFWYRQDPGLGLRLIYFSYDVKMKEKGDIPEGYSVSREKKERFSLILESASTNQTSMYLCASSFRWTDFNTEAFFGQGTRLTVV.